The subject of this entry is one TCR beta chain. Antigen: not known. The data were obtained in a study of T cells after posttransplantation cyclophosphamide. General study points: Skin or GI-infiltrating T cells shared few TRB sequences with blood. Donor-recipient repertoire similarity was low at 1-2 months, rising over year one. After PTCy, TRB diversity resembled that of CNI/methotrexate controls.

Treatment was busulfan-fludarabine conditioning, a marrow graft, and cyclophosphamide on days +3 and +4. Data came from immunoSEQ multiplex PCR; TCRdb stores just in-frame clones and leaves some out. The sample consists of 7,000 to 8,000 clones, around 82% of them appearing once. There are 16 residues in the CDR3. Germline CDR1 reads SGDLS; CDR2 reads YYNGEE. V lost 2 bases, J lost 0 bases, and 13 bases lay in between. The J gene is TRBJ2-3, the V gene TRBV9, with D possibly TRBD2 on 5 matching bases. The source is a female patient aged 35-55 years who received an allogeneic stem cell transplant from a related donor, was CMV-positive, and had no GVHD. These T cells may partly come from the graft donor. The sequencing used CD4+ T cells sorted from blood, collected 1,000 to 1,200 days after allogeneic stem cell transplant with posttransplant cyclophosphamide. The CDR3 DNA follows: TGTGCCAGCAGCGTTGGTAGCGAAATTAGCACAGATACGCAGTATTTT. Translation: CASSVGSEISTDTQYF.